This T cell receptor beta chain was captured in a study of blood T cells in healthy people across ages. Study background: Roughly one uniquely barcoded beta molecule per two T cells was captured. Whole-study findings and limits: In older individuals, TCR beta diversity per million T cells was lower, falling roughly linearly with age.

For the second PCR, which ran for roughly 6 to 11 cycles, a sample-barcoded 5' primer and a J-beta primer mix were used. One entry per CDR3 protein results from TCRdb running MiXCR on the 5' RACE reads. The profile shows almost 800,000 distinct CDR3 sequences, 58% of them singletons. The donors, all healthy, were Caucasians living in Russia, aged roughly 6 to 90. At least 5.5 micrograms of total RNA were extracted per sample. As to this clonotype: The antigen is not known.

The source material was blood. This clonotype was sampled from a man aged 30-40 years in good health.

CDR3 protein: CASSVAITDTQYF. The CDR3 nucleotides read TGTGCCAGCAGCGTAGCAATCACAGATACGCAGTATTTT. The V call is TRBV9, the J call TRBJ2-3; D not resolved. The germline CDR1 and CDR2 sequences are SGDLS and YYNGEE. The ends were cut back, 0 bases at V and 2 bases at J, with 4 bases in the middle. CDR3 length equals 13 residues. Combining the CDR3 with reference TRBV9 and TRBJ2-3 gives the whole variable domain DSGVTQTPKHLITATGQRVTLRCSPRSGDLSVYWYQQSLDQGLQFLIQYYNGEERAKGNILERFSAQQFPDLHSELNLSSLELGDSALYFCASSVAITDTQYFGPGTRLTVL.